This T cell receptor (beta chain) was documented in a study of T-cell memory formation after mild COVID-19. Whole-study context: TCR clusters showed largely donor specificity.

The CDR3 has 15 amino acids. Trimming removed 6 bases from V and 6 bases from J; junction bases left unmatched: 10. This clonotype came up a few times. TCRdb re-called the 5' RACE reads through MiXCR, storing one row per CDR3 protein. The sample contains around 500,000 distinct CDR3 sequences, roughly 18% of which appear only once. The sample comprised PBMCs or a T cell subset sorted from them (not recorded which). The V call is TRBV12-3 or TRBV12-4, the J call TRBJ2-2, with TRBD2 matching 7 bases. The TCR was taken from an adult woman who had mild COVID-19 (a few samples of this study predate the infection). Cell type and time point are not known. The CDR3 region is CASSPRSGRAGELFF. The CDR3 DNA sequence: TGTGCCAGCAGCCCCCGGTCAGGGAGGGCCGGGGAGCTGTTTTTT.